This TCR beta chain derives from a study of blood T cell repertoires in COVID-19. Study-wide context: Sites across the United States, Italy and Spain contributed samples from acute and convalescent COVID-19.

Assay: immunoSEQ multiplex PCR; the TCRdb copy retains only in-frame clones and omits some. In the table there are around 330,000 clones, more than 75% of which are singletons. V lost 0 bases, J lost 4 bases, and 9 bases lay in between. The CDR3 sequence is 14 residues long. Germline V gives CDR1 MNHEY, CDR2 SVGEGT. The receptor comes from a woman between 50 and 59 years old with active or convalescent COVID-19. Sequenced sample: peripheral blood. This rearrangement joins TRBV6-2 or TRBV6-3 to TRBJ1-1, with unresolved D. CDR3 in DNA: TGTGCCAGCAGTTACTCGACTAGGAGCACTGAAGCTTTCTTT. Its protein is CASSYSTRSTEAFF.